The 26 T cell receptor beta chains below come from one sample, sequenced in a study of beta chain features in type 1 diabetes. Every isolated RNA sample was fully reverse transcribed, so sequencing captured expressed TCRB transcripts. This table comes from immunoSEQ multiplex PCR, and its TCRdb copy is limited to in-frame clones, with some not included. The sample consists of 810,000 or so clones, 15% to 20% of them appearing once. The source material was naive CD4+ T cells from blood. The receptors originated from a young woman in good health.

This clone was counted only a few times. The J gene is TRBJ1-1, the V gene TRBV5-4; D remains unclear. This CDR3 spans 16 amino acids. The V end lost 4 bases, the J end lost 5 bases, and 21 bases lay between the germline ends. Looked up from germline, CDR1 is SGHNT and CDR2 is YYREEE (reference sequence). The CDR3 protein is CASSPDGRPRRTEAFF. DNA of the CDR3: TGTGCCAGCAGCCCGGACGGCCGCCCTAGGAGGACTGAAGCTTTCTTT. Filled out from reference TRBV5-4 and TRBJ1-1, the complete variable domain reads ETGVTQSPTHLIKTRGQQVTLRCSSQSGHNTVSWYQQALGQGPQFIFQYYREEENGRGNFPPRFSGLQFPNYSSELNVNALELDDSALYLCASSPDGRPRRTEAFFGQGTRLTVV.

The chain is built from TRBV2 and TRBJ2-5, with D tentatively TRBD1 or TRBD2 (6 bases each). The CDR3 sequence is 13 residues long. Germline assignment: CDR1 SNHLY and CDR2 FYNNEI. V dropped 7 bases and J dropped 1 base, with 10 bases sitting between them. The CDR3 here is CASKQGLQETQYF. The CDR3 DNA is TGTGCCAGCAAACAGGGACTCCAAGAGACCCAGTACTTC.

CDR3 protein: CASSPPYRRRPYEQYF. In DNA, the CDR3 is TGTGCCAGCTCACCACCGTATCGGCGCAGACCCTACGAGCAGTACTTC. The gene calls are TRBV18 and TRBJ2-7; D gene unclear. This CDR3 is built from 16 residues. Trimming cost V 0 bases and J 2 bases, with 14 bases left between them. The germline CDR1 and CDR2 sequences are KGHSH and LQKENI.

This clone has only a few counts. The CDR3 spells CASSSHRGSAYEQYF. CDR3 sequence (DNA): TGTGCCAGCAGCTCTCACAGGGGATCCGCCTACGAGCAGTACTTC. The chain carries TRBV7-9 and TRBJ2-5, with TRBD1 identical over 7 bases. Near its end, the DNA agrees better with TRBJ2-7, so the J call may be wrong. This CDR3 has 15 amino acids. From germline, CDR1 is SEHNR and CDR2 FQNEAQ (reference sequence).

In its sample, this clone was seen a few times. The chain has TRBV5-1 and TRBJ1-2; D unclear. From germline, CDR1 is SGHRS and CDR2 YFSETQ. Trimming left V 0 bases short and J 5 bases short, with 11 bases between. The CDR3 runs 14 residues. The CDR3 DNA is TGCGCCAGCAGCTTGGATACGCCGGTGTATGGCTACACCTTC. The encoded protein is CASSLDTPVYGYTF.

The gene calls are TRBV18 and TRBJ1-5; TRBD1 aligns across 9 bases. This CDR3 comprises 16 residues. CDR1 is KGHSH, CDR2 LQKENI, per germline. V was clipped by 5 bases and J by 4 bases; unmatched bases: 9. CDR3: CASSSGGTGLNQPQHF. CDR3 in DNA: TGTGCCAGCTCATCAGGAGGGACAGGGTTAAATCAGCCCCAGCATTTT.

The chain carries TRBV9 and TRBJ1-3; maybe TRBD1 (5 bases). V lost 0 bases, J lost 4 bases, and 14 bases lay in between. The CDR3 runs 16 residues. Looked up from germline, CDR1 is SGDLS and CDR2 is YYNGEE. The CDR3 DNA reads TGTGCCAGCAGCGTAGATCCCGCGGGGCCCGGAAACACCATATATTTT. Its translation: CASSVDPAGPGNTIYF.

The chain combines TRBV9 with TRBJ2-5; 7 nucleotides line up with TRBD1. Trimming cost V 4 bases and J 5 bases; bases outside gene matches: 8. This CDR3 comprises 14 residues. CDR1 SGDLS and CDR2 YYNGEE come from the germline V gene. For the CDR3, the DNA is TGTGCCAGCAGCTACAGGGGAGTTGGCGAGACCCAGTACTTC. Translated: CASSYRGVGETQYF.

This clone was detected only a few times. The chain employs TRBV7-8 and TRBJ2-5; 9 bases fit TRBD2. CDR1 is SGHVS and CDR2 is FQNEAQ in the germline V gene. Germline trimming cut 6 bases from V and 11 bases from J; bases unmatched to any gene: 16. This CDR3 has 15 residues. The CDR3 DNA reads TGTGCCAGCAGAACCACCGGGACTAGCTTTCCAGAGCAGTACTTC. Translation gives CASRTTGTSFPEQYF.

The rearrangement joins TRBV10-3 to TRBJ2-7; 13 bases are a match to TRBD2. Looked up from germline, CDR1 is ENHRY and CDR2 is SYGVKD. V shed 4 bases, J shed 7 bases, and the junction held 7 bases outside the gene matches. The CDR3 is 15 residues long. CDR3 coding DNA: TGTGCCATCAGTGGAGGACTAGCGGGAGTCTGGGAGCAGTACTTC. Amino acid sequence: CAISGGLAGVWEQYF.

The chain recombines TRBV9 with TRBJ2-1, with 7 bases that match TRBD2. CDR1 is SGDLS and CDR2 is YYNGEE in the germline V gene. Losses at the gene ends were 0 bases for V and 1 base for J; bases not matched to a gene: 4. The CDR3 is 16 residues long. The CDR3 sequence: CASSVEAGLSYNEQFF. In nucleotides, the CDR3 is TGTGCCAGCAGCGTAGAAGCGGGACTTTCCTACAATGAGCAGTTCTTC.

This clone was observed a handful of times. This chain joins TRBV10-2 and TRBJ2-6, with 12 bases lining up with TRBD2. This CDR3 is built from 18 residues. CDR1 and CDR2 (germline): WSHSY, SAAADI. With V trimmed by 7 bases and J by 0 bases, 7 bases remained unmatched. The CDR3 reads CASTSLAGGASGANVLTF. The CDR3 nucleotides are TGCGCCAGCACCTCACTAGCGGGAGGAGCCTCTGGGGCCAACGTCCTGACTTTC.

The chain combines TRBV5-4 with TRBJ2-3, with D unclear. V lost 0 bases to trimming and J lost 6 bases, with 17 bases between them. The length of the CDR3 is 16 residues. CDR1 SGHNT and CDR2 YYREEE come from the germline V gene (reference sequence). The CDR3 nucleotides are TGTGCCAGCAGCTTGGGTGAAGGCGGCCCCACGGATACGCAGTATTTT. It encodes CASSLGEGGPTDTQYF. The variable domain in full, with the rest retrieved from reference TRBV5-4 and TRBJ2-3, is ETGVTQSPTHLIKTRGQQVTLRCSSQSGHNTVSWYQQALGQGPQFIFQYYREEENGRGNFPPRFSGLQFPNYSSELNVNALELDDSALYLCASSLGEGGPTDTQYFGPGTRLTVL.

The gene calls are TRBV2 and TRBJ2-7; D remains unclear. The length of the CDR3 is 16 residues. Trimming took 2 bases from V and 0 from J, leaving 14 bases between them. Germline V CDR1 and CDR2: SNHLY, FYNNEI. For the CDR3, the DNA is TGTGCCAGCAGTGAATTGTGGCTGCGGAGCTCCTACGAGCAGTACTTC. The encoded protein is CASSELWLRSSYEQYF. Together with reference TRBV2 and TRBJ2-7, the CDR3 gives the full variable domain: EPEVTQTPSHQVTQMGQEVILRCVPISNHLYFYWYRQILGQKVEFLVSFYNNEISEKSEIFDDQFSVERPDGSNFTLKIRSTKLEDSAMYFCASSELWLRSSYEQYFGPGTRLTVT.

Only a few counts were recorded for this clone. The CDR3 spells CASSPRENNEQFF. CDR3 coding DNA: TGTGCCAGCTCACCCAGGGAGAACAATGAGCAGTTCTTC. The chain couples TRBV18 to TRBJ2-1; tentatively, D is TRBD1 or TRBD2 (5 bases each). This CDR3 spans 13 amino acids. Germline values: CDR1 KGHSH, CDR2 LQKENI. The V end lost 3 bases, the J end lost 5 bases, and 8 bases lay between the germline ends.

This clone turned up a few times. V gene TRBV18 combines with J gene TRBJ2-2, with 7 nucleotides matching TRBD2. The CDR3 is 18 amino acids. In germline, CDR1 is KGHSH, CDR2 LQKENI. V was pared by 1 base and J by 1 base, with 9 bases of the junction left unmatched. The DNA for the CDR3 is TGTGCCAGCTCACCACTACGTTCGCTAGCGGTGAACACCGGGGAGCTGTTTTTT. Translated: CASSPLRSLAVNTGELFF.

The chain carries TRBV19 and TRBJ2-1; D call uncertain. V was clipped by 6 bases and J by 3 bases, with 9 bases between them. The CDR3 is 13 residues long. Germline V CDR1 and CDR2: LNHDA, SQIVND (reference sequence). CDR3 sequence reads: CASRGLNYNEQFF. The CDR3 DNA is TGTGCCAGTAGAGGGCTAAACTACAATGAGCAGTTCTTC.

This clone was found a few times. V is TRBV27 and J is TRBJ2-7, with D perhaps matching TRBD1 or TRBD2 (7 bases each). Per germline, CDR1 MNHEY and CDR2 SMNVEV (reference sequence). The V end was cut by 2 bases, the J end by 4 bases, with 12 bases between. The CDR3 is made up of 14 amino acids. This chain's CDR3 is CASSLIQGGYEQYF. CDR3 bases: TGTGCCAGCAGTTTAATCCAGGGGGGGTACGAGCAGTACTTC.

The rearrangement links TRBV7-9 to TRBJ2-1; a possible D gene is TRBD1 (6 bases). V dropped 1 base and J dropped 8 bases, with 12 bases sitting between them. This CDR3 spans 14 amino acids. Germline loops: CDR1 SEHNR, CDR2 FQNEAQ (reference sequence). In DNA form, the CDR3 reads TGTGCCAGCAGCTTAGAGGGGGTACTGTATGAGCAGTTCTTC. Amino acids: CASSLEGVLYEQFF.

Written as DNA, the CDR3 is TGTGCCACCGGAGAGGGGAGGGGTTCTGGGGCCAACGTCCTGACTTTC. Translated: CATGEGRGSGANVLTF. The V call is TRBV15, the J call TRBJ2-6; 7 nucleotides agree with TRBD2. The CDR3 is made up of 16 amino acids. Trimming removed 8 bases from V and 1 base from J; junction bases left unmatched: 8. The V gene's germline CDR1 is LNHNV and CDR2 YYDKDF (reference sequence).

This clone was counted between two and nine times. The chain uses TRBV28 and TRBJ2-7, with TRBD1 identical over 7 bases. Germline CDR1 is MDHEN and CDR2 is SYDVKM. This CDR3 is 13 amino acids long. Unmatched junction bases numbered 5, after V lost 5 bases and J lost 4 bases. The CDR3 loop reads CASSLQTGYEQYF. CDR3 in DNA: TGTGCCAGCAGTCTACAGACAGGGTACGAGCAGTACTTC.

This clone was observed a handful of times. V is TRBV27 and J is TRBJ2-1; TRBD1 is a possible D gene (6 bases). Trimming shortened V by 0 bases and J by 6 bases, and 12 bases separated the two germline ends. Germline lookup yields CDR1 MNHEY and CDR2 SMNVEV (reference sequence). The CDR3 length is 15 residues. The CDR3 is CASSLSGGLGNEQFF. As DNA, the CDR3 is TGTGCCAGCAGTTTATCTGGGGGCCTGGGCAATGAGCAGTTCTTC.

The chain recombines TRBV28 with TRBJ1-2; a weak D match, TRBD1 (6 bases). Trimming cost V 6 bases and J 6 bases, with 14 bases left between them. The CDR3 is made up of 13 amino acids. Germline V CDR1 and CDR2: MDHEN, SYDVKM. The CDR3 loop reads CASRLYPGDGYTF. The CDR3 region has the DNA TGTGCCAGCAGGCTCTACCCAGGGGATGGCTACACCTTC.

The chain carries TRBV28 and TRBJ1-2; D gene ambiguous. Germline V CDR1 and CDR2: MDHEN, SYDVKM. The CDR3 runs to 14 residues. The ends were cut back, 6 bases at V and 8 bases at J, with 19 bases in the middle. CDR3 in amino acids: CASSLNWEINGYTF. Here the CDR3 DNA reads TGTGCCAGCAGCTTGAATTGGGAGATCAACGGCTACACCTTC.

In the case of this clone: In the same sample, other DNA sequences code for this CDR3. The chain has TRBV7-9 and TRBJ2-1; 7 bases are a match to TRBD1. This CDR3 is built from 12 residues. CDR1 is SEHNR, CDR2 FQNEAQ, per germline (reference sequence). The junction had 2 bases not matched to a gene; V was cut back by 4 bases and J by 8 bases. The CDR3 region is CASSSQGYEQFF. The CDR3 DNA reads TGTGCCAGCAGCTCACAGGGGTATGAGCAGTTCTTC.

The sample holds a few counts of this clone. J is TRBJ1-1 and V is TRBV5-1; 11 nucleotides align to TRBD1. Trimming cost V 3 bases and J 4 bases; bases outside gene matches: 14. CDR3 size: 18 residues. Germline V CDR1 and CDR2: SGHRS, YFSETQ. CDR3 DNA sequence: TGCGCCAGCAGCTGGACCGTGGGACAGGGGGTTTCAGGCACTGAAGCTTTCTTT. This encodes CASSWTVGQGVSGTEAFF. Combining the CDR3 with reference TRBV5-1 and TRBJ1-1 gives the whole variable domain KAGVTQTPRYLIKTRGQQVTLSCSPISGHRSVSWYQQTPGQGLQFLFEYFSETQRNKGNFPGRFSGRQFSNSRSEMNVSTLELGDSALYLCASSWTVGQGVSGTEAFFGQGTRLTVV.